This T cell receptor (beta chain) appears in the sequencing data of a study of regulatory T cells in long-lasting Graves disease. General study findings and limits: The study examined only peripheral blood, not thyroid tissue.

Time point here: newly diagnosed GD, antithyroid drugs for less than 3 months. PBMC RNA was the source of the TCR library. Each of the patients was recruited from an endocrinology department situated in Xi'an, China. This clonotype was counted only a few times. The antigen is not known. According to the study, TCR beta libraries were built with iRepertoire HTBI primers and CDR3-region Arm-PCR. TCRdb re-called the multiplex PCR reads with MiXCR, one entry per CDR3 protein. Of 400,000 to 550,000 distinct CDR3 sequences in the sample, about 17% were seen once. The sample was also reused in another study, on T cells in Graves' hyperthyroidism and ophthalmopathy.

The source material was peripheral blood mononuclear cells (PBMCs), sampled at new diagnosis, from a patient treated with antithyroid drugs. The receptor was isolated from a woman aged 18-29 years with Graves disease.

For the CDR3, the DNA is TGTGCCAGCAGTGAGCACCCCAGAGAGCAGTACTTC. The encoded protein is CASSEHPREQYF. This chain links TRBV2 with TRBJ2-7, with D hard to call. This CDR3 has 12 amino acids. Germline V lookup: CDR1 SNHLY, CDR2 FYNNEI. The V end lost 3 bases, the J end lost 7 bases, and 10 bases lay between the germline ends. The variable domain in full, completed from reference TRBV2 and TRBJ2-7, reads EPEVTQTPSHQVTQMGQEVILRCVPISNHLYFYWYRQILGQKVEFLVSFYNNEISEKSEIFDDQFSVERPDGSNFTLKIRSTKLEDSAMYFCASSEHPREQYFGPGTRLTVT.